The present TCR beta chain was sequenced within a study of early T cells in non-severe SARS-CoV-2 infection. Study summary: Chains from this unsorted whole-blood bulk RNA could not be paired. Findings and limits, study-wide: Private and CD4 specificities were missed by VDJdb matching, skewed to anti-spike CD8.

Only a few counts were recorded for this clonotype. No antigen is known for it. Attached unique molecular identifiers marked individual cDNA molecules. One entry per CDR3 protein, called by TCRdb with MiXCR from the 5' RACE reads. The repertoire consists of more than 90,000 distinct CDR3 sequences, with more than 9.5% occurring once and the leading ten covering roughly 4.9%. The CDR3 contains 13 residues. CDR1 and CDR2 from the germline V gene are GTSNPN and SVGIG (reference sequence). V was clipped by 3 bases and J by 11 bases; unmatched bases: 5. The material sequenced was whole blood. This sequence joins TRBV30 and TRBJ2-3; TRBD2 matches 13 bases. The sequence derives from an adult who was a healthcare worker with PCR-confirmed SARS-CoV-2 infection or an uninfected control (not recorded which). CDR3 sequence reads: CAWSGLAGAGQYF. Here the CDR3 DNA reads TGTGCCTGGAGCGGACTAGCGGGAGCCGGGCAGTATTTT. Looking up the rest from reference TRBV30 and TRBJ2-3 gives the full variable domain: SQTIHQWPATLVQPVGSPLSLECTVEGTSNPNLYWYRQAAGRGLQLLFYSVGIGQISSEVPQNLSASRPQDRQFILSSKKLLLSDSGFYLCAWSGLAGAGQYFGPGTRLTVL.